The 28 T cell receptor beta chains in this list originate from one sample, sequenced in a study of T cells after posttransplantation cyclophosphamide. The protocol was immunoSEQ multiplex PCR, while the TCRdb copy is restricted to in-frame clones and leaves out a portion. Recorded here are tens of thousands of clones, none singletons. Specimen: PBMCs. These receptors came from a man aged 50 to 60 in good health, CMV-negative, and a related stem cell transplant donor.

This clone was recorded at least ten times. The V gene is TRBV4-3, the J gene TRBJ2-1, with a weak D call TRBD1 (6 bases). The CDR3 loop spans 19 amino acids. Germline V gene lookup returns CDR1 LGHNA and CDR2 YSLEER. V was pared by 0 bases and J by 5 bases, with 23 bases between. The CDR3 spells CASSQDFWLGQTVDNEQFF. The CDR3 region has the DNA TGCGCCAGCAGCCAAGATTTTTGGTTAGGACAGACAGTAGACAATGAGCAGTTCTTC.

This clone was seen many times. This chain uses TRBV10-2 with TRBJ1-5; D gene uncertain. The germline gives CDR1 WSHSY, CDR2 SAAADI. Deletions cut 2 bases from V and 5 bases from J, with 4 bases between. CDR3 length: 12 amino acids. DNA for the CDR3: TGCGCCAGCAGTGAGGCGTATCAGCCCCAGCATTTT. It encodes CASSEAYQPQHF.

This clone was counted at least ten times. This chain joins TRBV15 and TRBJ2-7; no clear D gene. This CDR3 has 15 residues. Germline loops: CDR1 LNHNV, CDR2 YYDKDF (reference sequence). V was pared by 3 bases and J by 3 bases, with 15 bases between. The DNA for the CDR3 is TGTGCCACCAGCAGTTTGCCAGGCCTAAACTACGAGCAGTACTTC. This gives the protein CATSSLPGLNYEQYF.

This clone was observed many times. This chain joins TRBV7-9 and TRBJ2-1; D might be TRBD2 (5 bases). Germline V gives CDR1 SEHNR, CDR2 FQNEAQ (reference sequence). V shed 5 bases and J shed 6 bases, with 11 bases lying between them. This CDR3 spans 13 amino acids. Here the CDR3 reads CASSPGLVNEQFF. CDR3 DNA: TGTGCCAGCAGCCCCGGACTTGTCAATGAGCAGTTCTTC.

At least ten counts were recorded for this clone. The rearrangement joins TRBV5-1 to TRBJ1-1, with D unresolved. Germline loops: CDR1 SGHRS, CDR2 YFSETQ. The V end was cut by 4 bases, the J end by 4 bases, with 11 bases between. The CDR3 loop spans 13 amino acids. The CDR3 loop reads CASSPGSTTEAFF. CDR3 coding DNA: TGCGCCAGCAGCCCGGGATCTACCACTGAAGCTTTCTTT.

Ten or more counts support this clone. V usage is TRBV7-6 and J usage is TRBJ2-2; TRBD2 might be the D (5 bases). CDR1 SGHVS and CDR2 FNYEAQ come from the germline V gene. V lost 5 bases, J lost 3 bases, and 10 bases lay in between. This CDR3 has 14 residues. The CDR3 sequence: CASSRSAYTGELFF. In DNA form, the CDR3 reads TGTGCCAGCAGCCGTAGCGCCTACACCGGGGAGCTGTTTTTT.

This clone was seen at least ten times. V gene TRBV18 combines with J gene TRBJ1-1; 8 bases fit TRBD1. Germline V gene data show CDR1 as KGHSH and CDR2 as LQKENI. The CDR3 loop spans 15 amino acids. V lost 3 bases to trimming and J lost 4 bases; unmatched junction nucleotides: 7. CDR3 DNA sequence: TGTGCCAGCTCACCTACAGGGGGTGAGGGCACTGAAGCTTTCTTT. Its translation: CASSPTGGEGTEAFF.

V gene TRBV11-2 combines with J gene TRBJ2-5; no clear D. Per germline, CDR1 SGHAT and CDR2 FQNNGV. This CDR3 has 14 residues. Trimming took off 3 bases at V and 5 bases at J, with 13 bases between the two ends. In DNA form, the CDR3 reads TGTGCCAGCAGCTTTTACGGTTTGAGTGAGACCCAGTACTTC. It yields the protein CASSFYGLSETQYF.

The chain uses TRBV10-2 and TRBJ2-1; 7 bases align to TRBD2. Germline assignment: CDR1 WSHSY and CDR2 SAAADI. The V and J ends lost 6 bases and 0 bases, in that order; junction bases with no gene match: 2. The CDR3 has 14 amino acids. CDR3 protein: CASRERGSYNEQFF. The CDR3 nucleotides are TGCGCCAGCAGGGAGCGGGGCTCCTACAATGAGCAGTTCTTC.

The rearrangement links TRBV18 to TRBJ2-5, with 12 nucleotides matching TRBD2. Gene TRBJ2-7 matches the end of the DNA better, so the J call may be wrong. This CDR3 has 18 amino acids. Per germline, CDR1 KGHSH and CDR2 LQKENI. The DNA for the CDR3 is TGTGCCAGCTCACCCAGACTAGCGGGGGCCCTTGGGTCCTACGAGCAGTACTTC. Translating it yields CASSPRLAGALGSYEQYF.

This clone was seen many times. V is TRBV6-6 and J is TRBJ2-3, with TRBD2 matching over 7 bases. The germline gives CDR1 MNHNY, CDR2 SVGAGI (reference sequence). This CDR3 comprises 15 residues. The ends lost 2 bases at V and 9 bases at J; junction bases unmatched: 11. CDR3 DNA: TGTGCCAGCAGTTACGACGGGGGAGGGAGGAACACGCAGTATTTT. Amino acids: CASSYDGGGRNTQYF.

This clone showed up many times. The rearrangement uses TRBV19 and TRBJ1-4, with D perhaps matching TRBD1 (5 bases). V was shortened by 7 bases and J by 6 bases, with 12 bases between the two germline ends. This CDR3 comprises 13 residues. Looked up from germline, CDR1 is LNHDA and CDR2 is SQIVND (reference sequence). The CDR3 loop is CASTRGADEKLFF. CDR3 nucleotide sequence: TGTGCCAGTACTAGGGGCGCGGATGAAAAACTGTTTTTT.

This clone was seen repeatedly, ten times or more. This chain uses TRBV18 with TRBJ2-5; 10 bases align to TRBD2. Germline V lookup: CDR1 KGHSH, CDR2 LQKENI. This CDR3 is built from 14 residues. V lost 5 bases, J lost 3 bases, and 3 bases stayed unmatched. The CDR3 DNA reads TGTGCCAGCTCATCGGGACTAGCGAAAGAGACCCAGTACTTC. Translation gives CASSSGLAKETQYF. The variable domain in full, completed from reference TRBV18 and TRBJ2-5, reads NAGVMQNPRHLVRRRGQEARLRCSPMKGHSHVYWYRQLPEEGLKFMVYLQKENIIDESGMPKERFSAEFPKEGPSILRIQQVVRGDSAAYFCASSSGLAKETQYFGPGTRLLVL.

This clone was found many times. This chain uses TRBV18 with TRBJ2-7; D possibly corresponds to TRBD2 (6 bases). The CDR3 has 15 amino acids. Trimming took 5 bases from V and 2 from J, leaving 16 bases between them. Germline CDR1 is KGHSH and CDR2 is LQKENI. Here the CDR3 reads CASSNHGTSTYEQYF. DNA of the CDR3: TGTGCCAGCTCAAACCACGGGACTTCGACCTACGAGCAGTACTTC.

This clone was observed at least ten times. Other DNA variants within this sample encode the same CDR3. The rearrangement joins TRBV4-1 to TRBJ2-7, with D maybe TRBD1 (6 bases). V lost 1 base to trimming and J lost 3 bases, with 19 bases between them. Germline V gene lookup returns CDR1 MGHRA and CDR2 YSYEKL. There are 17 residues in the CDR3. CDR3 in DNA: TGCGCCAGCAGCCAAGGGGTAACAGGGCTTTTAATCTACGAGCAGTACTTC. This codes for CASSQGVTGLLIYEQYF.

This clone was seen many times. Different DNA sequences within this sample yield the same CDR3. The V and J genes are TRBV4-2 and TRBJ2-7; 14 bases fit TRBD2. V lost 3 bases to trimming and J lost 7 bases; unmatched junction nucleotides: 8. Germline V gene data show CDR1 as LGHNA and CDR2 as YNFKEQ. The CDR3 extends over 16 amino acids. CDR3 sequence: CASSHAGTSGSYEQYF. CDR3 coding DNA: TGTGCCAGCAGCCACGCCGGGACTAGCGGGAGTTATGAGCAGTACTTC.

This clone was counted ten times or more. The V call is TRBV7-9, the J call TRBJ2-2; D gene unclear. The V and J ends lost 4 bases and 7 bases respectively, with 10 bases between them. Germline V gives CDR1 SEHNR, CDR2 FQNEAQ (reference sequence). The CDR3 extends over 13 amino acids. The CDR3 DNA follows: TGTGCCAGCAGCTCACGGCCGGGCGGGGAGCTGTTTTTT. Translated: CASSSRPGGELFF. Full variable domain (missing parts from reference TRBV7-9 and TRBJ2-2): DTGVSQNPRHKITKRGQNVTFRCDPISEHNRLYWYRQTLGQGPEFLTYFQNEAQLEKSRLLSDRFSAERPKGSFSTLEIQRTEQGDSAMYLCASSSRPGGELFFGEGSRLTVL.

This clone was detected many times. The rearrangement joins TRBV10-3 to TRBJ2-1; 7 nucleotides match TRBD1. Germline assignment: CDR1 ENHRY and CDR2 SYGVKD. The CDR3 covers 14 residues. The V gene end was trimmed by 3 bases and the J gene end by 7 bases; junction bases not matched to a gene: 6. In DNA form, the CDR3 reads TGTGCCATCAGTGACCCGACAGGGTTTAATGAGCAGTTCTTC. Translating gives CAISDPTGFNEQFF.

This clone was seen ten or more times. This chain uses TRBV25-1 with TRBJ1-3; no firm D call. Trimming left V 2 bases short and J 0 bases short, with 5 bases between. Germline lookup yields CDR1 MGHDK and CDR2 SYGVNS. The length of the CDR3 is 14 residues. As DNA, the CDR3 is TGTGCCAGCAGTGAAACGGGCTCTGGAAACACCATATATTTT. Translated, it gives CASSETGSGNTIYF.

This clone has only a few counts. This chain links TRBV6-4 with TRBJ2-1; a possible D gene is TRBD2 (7 bases). CDR1 is MRHNA, CDR2 SNTAGT, per germline. CDR3 length equals 15 residues. The ends were cut back, 2 bases at V and 4 bases at J, with 12 bases in the middle. CDR3 in amino acids: CASSDGGAGYNEQFF. The CDR3 bases are TGTGCCAGCAGTGACGGGGGGGCGGGGTACAATGAGCAGTTCTTC.

This clone was observed a handful of times. The rearrangement links TRBV7-3 to TRBJ2-5, with a possible D match to TRBD1 (6 bases). The CDR3 totals 16 residues. The V and J ends lost 3 bases and 2 bases respectively, with 16 bases between them. Germline V gene lookup returns CDR1 SGHTA and CDR2 FQGTGA. DNA of the CDR3: TGTGCCAGCAGCTTTCGGGGCGGACAGTTACAAGAGACCCAGTACTTC. As protein: CASSFRGGQLQETQYF.

There are many counts of this clone. The chain joins TRBV6-5 to TRBJ1-2; D call uncertain. V was cut by 6 bases and J by 7 bases, with 12 bases left in between. There are 12 residues in the CDR3. The V gene's germline CDR1 is MNHEY and CDR2 SVGAGI. For the CDR3, the DNA is TGTGCCAGCAGGGCCGGAGGTCCTGGCTACACCTTC. This translates into CASRAGGPGYTF.

The chain carries TRBV7-3 and TRBJ2-3; tentatively, D is TRBD1 (5 bases). The CDR3 is 15 amino acids. Trimming cost V 2 bases and J 4 bases, with 13 bases left between them. Germline-derived CDR1 and CDR2 are SGHTA and FQGTGA. The CDR3: CASSLWQGGADTQYF. CDR3 DNA sequence: TGTGCCAGCAGCTTATGGCAGGGTGGGGCAGATACGCAGTATTTT.

In this sample, this clone turned up many times. The rearrangement uses TRBV2 and TRBJ1-5; D might be TRBD1 (6 bases). Trimming left V 1 base short and J 5 bases short, with 9 bases between. Germline V lookup: CDR1 SNHLY, CDR2 FYNNEI. The CDR3 contains 14 residues. This chain's CDR3 is CASSEVRGDQPQHF. In DNA form, the CDR3 reads TGTGCCAGCAGTGAAGTCAGGGGCGATCAGCCCCAGCATTTT.

The genes are TRBV20-1 and TRBJ2-5; D is uncertain. The CDR3 consists of 10 residues. Germline CDR1 reads DFQATT; CDR2 reads SNEGSKA (reference sequence). The ends were cut back, 6 bases at V and 5 bases at J, with 7 bases in the middle. CDR3 sequence reads: CSALGETQYF. CDR3 sequence (DNA): TGCAGTGCACTCGGGGAGACCCAGTACTTC.

This clone was recorded at least ten times. The chain couples TRBV5-6 to TRBJ2-2; the D gene is possibly TRBD1 (6 bases). V lost 6 bases, J lost 2 bases, and 14 bases lay in between. This CDR3 contains 15 residues. The germline gives CDR1 SGHDT, CDR2 YYEEEE. The CDR3 sequence is CASTILDRNTGELFF. The CDR3 DNA reads as TGTGCCAGCACCATACTGGACAGAAACACCGGGGAGCTGTTTTTT.

There are many counts of this clone. The V and J genes are TRBV9 and TRBJ1-2; no firm D call. CDR1 is SGDLS and CDR2 is YYNGEE in the germline V gene. Trimming left V 0 bases short and J 1 base short, with 4 bases between. The CDR3 is 13 amino acids. The CDR3 sequence: CASSVAGNYGYTF. The CDR3 nucleotides read TGTGCCAGCAGCGTAGCGGGTAACTATGGCTACACCTTC. The whole variable domain, filled in from reference TRBV9 and TRBJ1-2, reads DSGVTQTPKHLITATGQRVTLRCSPRSGDLSVYWYQQSLDQGLQFLIQYYNGEERAKGNILERFSAQQFPDLHSELNLSSLELGDSALYFCASSVAGNYGYTFGSGTRLTVV.

The chain couples TRBV21-1 to TRBJ2-4; TRBD1, the table's D call, lacks a check against the DNA. TRBV21-1 is tagged as a pseudogene. CDR3 length: 21 residues. CDR3 sequence (DNA): TGTGCCAGCAGCCTACCACTTCGGACAGGTCTACATTATCTAGCCAAAAACATTCAGTACTTC. Translating it yields CASSLPLRTGLHYLAKNIQYF.